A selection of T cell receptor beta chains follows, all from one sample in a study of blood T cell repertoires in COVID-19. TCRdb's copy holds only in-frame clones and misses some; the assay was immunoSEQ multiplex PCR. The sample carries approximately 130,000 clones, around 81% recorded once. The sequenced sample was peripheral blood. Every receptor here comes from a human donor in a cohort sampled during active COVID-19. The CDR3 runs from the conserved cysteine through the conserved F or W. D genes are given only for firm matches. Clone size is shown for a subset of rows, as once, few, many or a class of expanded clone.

DNA: TGTGCCAGCAGTTTAGGACTAGCGGGGGGGATGAATACGCAGTATTTT
CDR3: CASSLGLAGGMNTQYF
size: -
D: TRBD2
V: TRBV27
J: TRBJ2-3

DNA: TGTGCCAGCAGTTACTCCGTGCGGAACACTGAAGCTTTCTTT
CDR3: CASSYSVRNTEAFF
size: -
D: -
V: TRBV6-5
J: TRBJ1-1

DNA: TGTGCCAGCAGCCCAAAGACTAGCGGGGGGGCCAGTGAGCAGTTCTTC
CDR3: CASSPKTSGGASEQFF
size: -
D: TRBD2
V: TRBV7-7
J: TRBJ2-1

DNA: TGCGCCAGCAGCTTTCAAGGGGAAGAGACCCAGTACTTC
CDR3: CASSFQGEETQYF
size: -
D: -
V: TRBV5-1
J: TRBJ2-5

DNA: TGTGCCAGCAGTGAAGCATCTCGGGGGAGCACTGAAGCTTTCTTT
CDR3: CASSEASRGSTEAFF
size: -
D: -
V: TRBV2
J: TRBJ1-1

DNA: TGTGCCAGCAGCTACCTTGCTGGACAGGGGGAGAATCAGCCCCAGCATTTT
CDR3: CASSYLAGQGENQPQHF
size: -
D: TRBD1
V: TRBV2
J: TRBJ1-5

DNA: TGTGCCAGCGTCCCATGCCAGGGCCTCTTGGGCTACACCTTC
CDR3: CASVPCQGLLGYTF
size: -
D: -
V: TRBV21-1
J: TRBJ1-2

DNA: TGTGCCAGCAGCGGGGGACCGGGACAGGGGGCAGAGACCCAGTACTTC
CDR3: CASSGGPGQGAETQYF
size: -
D: TRBD1
V: TRBV7-9
J: TRBJ2-5

DNA: TGTGCCAGCAGTCTACAGGGGCCATTCAACACCGGGGAGCTGTTTTTT
CDR3: CASSLQGPFNTGELFF
size: -
D: TRBD1
V: TRBV7-9
J: TRBJ2-2

DNA: TGTGCCAGCAGCTTCACGCCGGGACATTCCATCTCTGGGGCCAACGTCCTGACTTTC
CDR3: CASSFTPGHSISGANVLTF
size: -
D: -
V: TRBV7-6
J: TRBJ2-6

DNA: TGCGCCAGCAGCTTAGCAGCGGAGCGAGAAAAACTGTTTTTT
CDR3: CASSLAAEREKLFF
size: -
D: -
V: TRBV5-1
J: TRBJ1-4

DNA: TGTGCCAGCAGTTTCGCAGATTCACCCCTCCACTTT
CDR3: CASSFADSPLHF
size: -
D: -
V: TRBV7-9
J: TRBJ1-6

DNA: TGTGCCAGCAGCTTTTTGACTAGCGGGGGGGGAGAGCAGTTCTTC
CDR3: CASSFLTSGGGEQFF
size: -
D: TRBD2
V: TRBV7-2
J: TRBJ2-1

DNA: TGCGCCAGCAGCTTGGAGGCTAGCGGGGGGAACGAGCAGTACTTC
CDR3: CASSLEASGGNEQYF
size: -
D: TRBD2
V: TRBV5-1
J: TRBJ2-7

DNA: TGTGCCAGCAGTTACTCGGGGACAGAGGAACGCTACACCTTC
CDR3: CASSYSGTEERYTF
size: once
D: TRBD1
V: TRBV6-5
J: TRBJ1-2

DNA: TGTGCCAGCAGCCGCGGGGGGAATGAAAAACTGTTTTTT
CDR3: CASSRGGNEKLFF
size: -
D: -
V: TRBV11-2
J: TRBJ1-4

DNA: TGTGCCAGTAGTCCTCAGGGAGCCAAAAACATTCAGTACTTC
CDR3: CASSPQGAKNIQYF
size: once
D: -
V: TRBV19
J: TRBJ2-4

DNA: TGTGCCAGCAGCCGGACAGCCAACTATGGCTACACCTTC
CDR3: CASSRTANYGYTF
size: -
D: -
V: TRBV6-2/TRBV6-3
J: TRBJ1-2

DNA: TGTGCCAGTAGTCCTAGAAGTAGCTCCTATAATTCACCCCTCCACTTT
CDR3: CASSPRSSSYNSPLHF
size: -
D: -
V: TRBV19
J: TRBJ1-6

DNA: TGTGTCCTGGAGGACCACTCAACCAAAAACATTCAGTACTTC
CDR3: CVLEDHSTKNIQYF
size: -
D: -
V: TRBV19
J: TRBJ2-4

DNA: TGTGCCAGCAGGTGGGAGGTGAACACTGAAGCTTTCTTT
CDR3: CASRWEVNTEAFF
size: few
D: -
V: TRBV7-9
J: TRBJ1-1

DNA: TGTGCCAGTGAGGAGGCCGATAACGCCGGGGAGCTGTTTTTT
CDR3: CASEEADNAGELFF
size: -
D: -
V: TRBV2
J: TRBJ2-2

DNA: TGTGCCAGCAGCCAAGGGGGAGGCGGGGGGGCCAGAGGGTACAATGAGCAGTTCTTC
CDR3: CASSQGGGGGARGYNEQFF
size: -
D: TRBD2
V: TRBV14
J: TRBJ2-1

DNA: TGTGCCACCATGCTTCCCGAGCGCTATAATTCACCCCTCCACTTT
CDR3: CATMLPERYNSPLHF
size: -
D: -
V: TRBV28
J: TRBJ1-6

DNA: TGTGCCAGCAGTTACGGGGGCGCGAATTCACCCCTCCACTTT
CDR3: CASSYGGANSPLHF
size: -
D: -
V: TRBV6-5
J: TRBJ1-6

DNA: TGTGCCAGCAGTGAGGGGCAGTACGAGCAGTACTTC
CDR3: CASSEGQYEQYF
size: -
D: -
V: TRBV6-1
J: TRBJ2-7

DNA: TGTGCTATCGGGACACTGAACACTGAAGCTTTCTTT
CDR3: CAIGTLNTEAFF
size: -
D: -
V: TRBV12-5
J: TRBJ1-1

DNA: TGTGCCAGCAGCTTCTACAGGTTACTAGCGGGGTATAGCACAGATACGCAGTATTTT
CDR3: CASSFYRLLAGYSTDTQYF
size: -
D: TRBD2
V: TRBV5-8
J: TRBJ2-3

DNA: TGCGCCAGCAGCCAAGGGCGGGGACTAGCGGGGTTTGGAGATACGCAGTATTTT
CDR3: CASSQGRGLAGFGDTQYF
size: -
D: TRBD2
V: TRBV4-1
J: TRBJ2-3